A single sample gave rise to the 29 T cell receptor beta chains below, sequenced in a study of blood T cell repertoires in COVID-19. Clones were sequenced by immunoSEQ multiplex PCR, and TCRdb holds only the in-frame ones, with some missing. The sample has over 30,000 clones; roughly 90% are singletons. Specimen: peripheral blood. These receptors were taken from a man aged 65 to 85 with acute or convalescent COVID-19.

The rearrangement uses TRBV3-1 (or the pseudogene TRBV3-2) and TRBJ1-2; a possible D gene is TRBD1 (6 bases). Germline values: CDR1 LGHDT, CDR2 YNNKEL (reference sequence). V lost 4 bases, J lost 7 bases, and 13 bases lay in between. There are 13 residues in the CDR3. The CDR3 DNA sequence: TGTGCCAGCAGCCGCGACAGGCAGGCTGGCTACACCTTC. Translation gives CASSRDRQAGYTF.

J is TRBJ1-1 and V is TRBV18; 7 bases fit TRBD1. The V and J ends lost 6 bases and 1 base, in that order; junction bases with no gene match: 8. This CDR3 is 15 amino acids long. The germline V gene encodes CDR1 KGHSH and CDR2 LQKENI. CDR3 residues: CASSDMTGSNTEAFF. As DNA, the CDR3 is TGTGCCAGCTCGGACATGACAGGGTCGAACACTGAAGCTTTCTTT. The entire variable domain, with the rest obtained from reference TRBV18 and TRBJ1-1, is as follows: NAGVMQNPRHLVRRRGQEARLRCSPMKGHSHVYWYRQLPEEGLKFMVYLQKENIIDESGMPKERFSAEFPKEGPSILRIQQVVRGDSAAYFCASSDMTGSNTEAFFGQGTRLTVV.

The V and J genes are TRBV19 and TRBJ1-5; 9 bases line up with TRBD1. Germline CDR1 and CDR2: LNHDA and SQIVND (reference sequence). Trimming took 6 bases from V and 1 from J; bases not matched to a gene: 1. This CDR3 comprises 14 residues. The CDR3 region has the DNA TGTGCCAGTAGGGGGACAGGGAGCAATCAGCCCCAGCATTTT. As protein: CASRGTGSNQPQHF.

V gene TRBV7-3 combines with J gene TRBJ2-2; the D gene is possibly TRBD2 (5 bases). The CDR3 consists of 12 residues. Germline CDR1 reads SGHTA; CDR2 reads FQGTGA. Trimming took off 6 bases at V and 6 bases at J, with 8 bases between the two ends. The CDR3 DNA sequence: TGTGCCAGCAGTCTCGGGGCCGGGGAGCTGTTTTTT. This encodes CASSLGAGELFF.

The chain couples TRBV5-4 to TRBJ1-2; D might be TRBD1 (5 bases). CDR1 SGHNT and CDR2 YYREEE come from the germline V gene (reference sequence). Trimming cost V 3 bases and J 8 bases, with 14 bases left between them. The CDR3 is 13 amino acids. The CDR3 DNA reads TGTGCCAGCAGCTCTCAGGGTAACGAGGGCTACACCTTC. Its protein product is CASSSQGNEGYTF.

CDR3 bases: TGCAGCGTTGATCCCGGGGAGGGCTATGGCTACACCTTC. It translates to CSVDPGEGYGYTF. The chain combines TRBV29-1 with TRBJ1-2; D is unresolved. Trimming shortened V by 3 bases and J by 4 bases, and 12 bases separated the two germline ends. The CDR3 covers 13 residues. Per the germline V gene, CDR1 is SQVTM and CDR2 is ANQGSEA. The full variable domain, its missing parts supplied by reference TRBV29-1 and TRBJ1-2, is SAVISQKPSRDICQRGTSLTIQCQVDSQVTMMFWYRQQPGQSLTLIATANQGSEATYESGFVIDKFPISRPNLTFSTLTVSNMSPEDSSIYLCSVDPGEGYGYTFGSGTRLTVV.

The rearrangement joins TRBV28 to TRBJ2-6, with TRBD1 matching 8 bases. The J segment lost 3 bases and the V segment lost 4 bases, leaving 5 bases of the junction unmatched. The CDR3 consists of 16 residues. Germline V gene lookup returns CDR1 MDHEN and CDR2 SYDVKM. Here the CDR3 reads CASSSPGGGGANVLTF. Here the CDR3 DNA reads TGTGCCAGCAGTTCCCCAGGGGGCGGTGGGGCCAACGTCCTGACTTTC.

This clone was seen a handful of times. This rearrangement joins TRBV7-8 to TRBJ2-5; TRBD2 matches 9 bases. Germline CDR1 reads SGHVS; CDR2 reads FQNEAQ. This CDR3 is 18 amino acids long. Trimming removed 1 base from V and 2 bases from J; junction bases left unmatched: 11. The DNA of the CDR3 is TGTGCCAGCAGCTTAGGGCTAGCGGGGCTTGACGATCAAGAGACCCAGTACTTC. This codes for CASSLGLAGLDDQETQYF.

This chain links TRBV24-1 with TRBJ1-1; weak D call: TRBD1 (5 bases). The V gene lost 3 bases and the J gene lost 1 base, with 8 bases spanning the gap. CDR3 length: 14 amino acids. Germline V lookup: CDR1 KGHDR, CDR2 SFDVKD. CDR3 residues: CATSDRGTNTEAFF. For the CDR3, the DNA is TGTGCCACCAGTGATCGGGGGACGAACACTGAAGCTTTCTTT.

This clone was counted once. The chain carries TRBV2 and TRBJ2-3; D remains ambiguous. Germline values: CDR1 SNHLY, CDR2 FYNNEI. CDR3 length equals 14 residues. The ends were cut back, 9 bases at V and 4 bases at J, with 17 bases in the middle. The CDR3 region has the DNA TGTGCCAGTCTTCGTGGGTCTGCGGCAGATACGCAGTATTTT. Translating it yields CASLRGSAADTQYF.

In its sample, this clone was seen once. The chain joins TRBV11-2 to TRBJ2-2, with 9 bases matching TRBD1. The germline V gene has CDR1 SGHAT and CDR2 FQNNGV. This CDR3 region has 16 residues. Trimming at V came to 5 bases and at J to 1 base, leaving 5 bases not matched to a gene. The CDR3 reads CASSTPGQGNTGELFF. Written as DNA, the CDR3 is TGTGCCAGCAGCACACCGGGACAGGGGAACACCGGGGAGCTGTTTTTT.

This chain connects TRBV3-1 (or the pseudogene TRBV3-2) to TRBJ2-5; a weak D match, TRBD1 (6 bases). This CDR3 has 13 residues. The germline V and J ends were trimmed by 10 bases and 7 bases, with 19 bases remaining between them. Looked up from germline, CDR1 is LGHDT and CDR2 is YNNKEL (reference sequence). As DNA, the CDR3 is TGTGCCACCTCAAACAGGGATTTAGGGACCCAGTACTTC. It yields the protein CATSNRDLGTQYF.

The J gene is TRBJ1-1, the V gene TRBV5-6; 8 nucleotides agree with TRBD1. The J segment lost 3 bases and the V segment lost 4 bases, leaving 2 bases of the junction unmatched. Germline CDR1 and CDR2: SGHDT and YYEEEE. This CDR3 comprises 13 residues. This CDR3 reads CASSQTGDTEAFF. The CDR3 DNA sequence: TGTGCCAGCAGCCAGACAGGGGACACTGAAGCTTTCTTT.

The chain is built from TRBV7-6 and TRBJ1-3, with 9 bases lining up with TRBD1. Trimming removed 4 bases from V and 4 bases from J; junction bases left unmatched: 17. The germline gives CDR1 SGHVS, CDR2 FNYEAQ. CDR3 size: 19 residues. The CDR3 loop reads CASSSLQAHGTGPGNTIYF. DNA of the CDR3: TGTGCCAGCAGCTCCCTCCAGGCACATGGGACAGGGCCCGGAAACACCATATATTTT.

The chain has TRBV18 and TRBJ1-5; D gene unclear. V was trimmed by 2 bases and J by 5 bases, leaving 10 bases between them. Germline values: CDR1 KGHSH, CDR2 LQKENI. This CDR3 spans 14 amino acids. CDR3 residues: CASSPSGADQPQHF. The CDR3, as DNA: TGTGCCAGCTCACCATCGGGAGCAGATCAGCCCCAGCATTTT.

The table lists this clone with a few counts. The rearrangement links TRBV19 to TRBJ1-3; D possibly corresponds to TRBD1 (5 bases). The ends were cut back, 3 bases at V and 5 bases at J, with 11 bases in the middle. This CDR3 has 14 residues. Looked up from germline, CDR1 is LNHDA and CDR2 is SQIVND (reference sequence). CDR3 sequence reads: CASSMDMVRNTIYF. The CDR3 coding sequence is TGTGCCAGTAGTATGGACATGGTAAGAAACACCATATATTTT.

The genes are TRBV7-2 and TRBJ1-2, with D uncertain. V was shortened by 1 base and J by 3 bases, with 18 bases between the two germline ends. CDR3 size: 17 residues. Germline V lookup: CDR1 SGHTA, CDR2 FQGNSA. The CDR3 loop is CASSLVSGGDTDYGYTF. CDR3 nucleotide sequence: TGTGCCAGCAGCTTAGTCTCTGGCGGAGATACTGACTATGGCTACACCTTC.

The V call is TRBV28, the J call TRBJ1-2; D perhaps matches TRBD1 (6 bases). Trimming pared 2 bases from V and 9 bases from J, leaving 10 bases between. Per the germline V gene, CDR1 is MDHEN and CDR2 is SYDVKM. The CDR3 is 12 residues long. CDR3 protein: CASSLLRGSYTF. The CDR3 region has the DNA TGTGCCAGCAGTTTACTGAGGGGGAGCTACACCTTC.

V and J are TRBV6-5 and TRBJ2-1; D is possibly TRBD2 (6 bases). CDR3 length: 15 amino acids. Germline V lookup: CDR1 MNHEY, CDR2 SVGAGI. Trimming cost V 5 bases and J 6 bases, with 17 bases left between them. CDR3 DNA sequence: TGTGCCAGCAGTCATTCGGGGGAAGGGGCCAATGAGCAGTTCTTC. Translating it yields CASSHSGEGANEQFF.

V gene TRBV4-1 combines with J gene TRBJ1-5; D perhaps matches TRBD1 (6 bases). CDR3 length equals 15 residues. V was clipped by 2 bases and J by 5 bases, with 13 bases between them. The V gene's germline CDR1 is MGHRA and CDR2 YSYEKL. The CDR3 loop reads CASSQSGAVDQPQHF. Here the CDR3 DNA reads TGCGCCAGCAGCCAATCAGGGGCGGTCGATCAGCCCCAGCATTTT.

The gene calls are TRBV9 and TRBJ1-5; D call uncertain. Trimming took 1 base from V and 4 from J, leaving 12 bases between them. CDR1 and CDR2 from the germline V gene are SGDLS and YYNGEE. CDR3 length: 15 amino acids. DNA for the CDR3: TGTGCCAGCAGCGTATCCGGGGATCCGAATCAGCCCCAGCATTTT. This codes for CASSVSGDPNQPQHF.

The chain is built from TRBV24-1 and TRBJ2-2; 11 positions agree with TRBD1. Germline V CDR1 and CDR2: KGHDR, SFDVKD. Unmatched junction bases numbered 7, after V lost 4 bases and J lost 1 base. The CDR3 is 18 residues long. The CDR3 DNA follows: TGTGCCACCAGTGACACACCGGGACAGGGGGGGAACACCGGGGAGCTGTTTTTT. Translated: CATSDTPGQGGNTGELFF.

CDR3 in DNA: TGTGCCAGCAGTGAAGTTCGGGGTGGAGGGGAGCAGTACTTC. This translates into CASSEVRGGGEQYF. The V call is TRBV2, the J call TRBJ2-7; TRBD2 is a possible D gene (6 bases). CDR1 and CDR2 (germline): SNHLY, FYNNEI. This CDR3 spans 14 amino acids. With 1 base removed from V and 7 bases from J, the gap between germline ends came to 14 bases.

The J gene is TRBJ2-2, the V gene TRBV19; no clear D. V was clipped by 5 bases and J by 10 bases, with 11 bases between them. Germline loops: CDR1 LNHDA, CDR2 SQIVND (reference sequence). The CDR3 extends over 12 amino acids. CDR3 nucleotides: TGTGCCAGTAGTCCTTTACACGAGGAGCTGTTTTTT. This encodes CASSPLHEELFF. The whole variable domain, filled in from reference TRBV19 and TRBJ2-2, reads DGGITQSPKYLFRKEGQNVTLSCEQNLNHDAMYWYRQDPGQGLRLIYYSQIVNDFQKGDIAEGYSVSREKKESFPLTVTSAQKNPTAFYLCASSPLHEELFFGEGSRLTVL.

This rearrangement joins TRBV10-3 to TRBJ2-2, with 9 positions matching TRBD2. V shed 10 bases and J 1 base; nucleotides not matched to a gene: 4. The CDR3 totals 14 residues. Germline values: CDR1 ENHRY, CDR2 SYGVKD. CDR3 region: CATGSGRNTGELFF. The DNA of the CDR3 is TGTGCCACCGGTAGCGGGAGGAACACCGGGGAGCTGTTTTTT.

Concerning this clone itself: A read error may account for a junction end that differs from germline. J is TRBJ2-7 and V is TRBV20-1, with D possibly being TRBD1 (6 bases). This CDR3 spans 11 amino acids. CDR1 is DFQATT, CDR2 SNEGSKA, per germline (reference sequence). DNA for the CDR3: TGCAGTGCTTATGAACAGGGAGTTCGGCACTTC. It is translated as CSAYEQGVRHF.

The chain employs TRBV18 and TRBJ1-1; a possible D gene is TRBD1 (5 bases). The CDR3 runs to 15 residues. Germline V gene data show CDR1 as KGHSH and CDR2 as LQKENI. Trimming pared 6 bases from V and 4 bases from J, leaving 18 bases between. The CDR3 here is CASSNLREPGTEAFF. The CDR3 DNA reads TGTGCCAGCTCTAATCTCAGGGAACCGGGCACTGAAGCTTTCTTT.

In DNA, the CDR3 is TGCGCCAGCAGCAGGGAGGGCTACGAGCAGTACTTC. Amino acid sequence: CASSREGYEQYF. The chain is built from TRBV5-1 and TRBJ2-7, with TRBD2 identical over 7 bases. The V gene end was trimmed by 4 bases and the J gene end by 3 bases; junction bases not matched to a gene: 1. In germline, CDR1 is SGHRS, CDR2 YFSETQ. CDR3 length: 12 residues.

CDR3 region: CATRGLGNTIYF. The CDR3 nucleotides read TGTGCCACCCGGGGTCTAGGAAACACCATATATTTT. V gene TRBV6-6 combines with J gene TRBJ1-3; no definite D call. The V end was cut by 10 bases, the J end by 4 bases, with 11 bases between. The CDR3 covers 12 residues. Germline CDR1 MNHNY, CDR2 SVGAGI (reference sequence).